This T cell receptor (beta chain) comes out of a study of T cells in Graves' hyperthyroidism and ophthalmopathy. TCR beta CDR3 sequences were amplified from RNA transcripts. The TCR CDR3 first-round RT-PCR relied on the HTBI primer set. TCRdb redid the calling of the multiplex PCR reads with MiXCR, one entry per CDR3 protein. The data show roughly 380,000 distinct CDR3 sequences, less than 20% seen once. Germline loops: CDR1 MDHEN, CDR2 SYDVKM. This CDR3 contains 14 residues. V dropped 4 bases and J dropped 9 bases, with 18 bases sitting between them. Notes on the study in general: Ophthalmopathy was separated from stable hyperthyroidism by a 13 V-J model.

This clonotype was seen ten or more times. Its target is not known. The origin of this receptor is a woman aged 40 to 55 with Graves' ophthalmopathy. The sequenced sample was blood. The chain is built from TRBV28 and TRBJ2-5; D gene uncertain. CDR3 amino acids: CASSSITDRRAQYF. CDR3 bases: TGTGCCAGCAGTTCCATCACCGACCGTCGGGCCCAGTACTTC.